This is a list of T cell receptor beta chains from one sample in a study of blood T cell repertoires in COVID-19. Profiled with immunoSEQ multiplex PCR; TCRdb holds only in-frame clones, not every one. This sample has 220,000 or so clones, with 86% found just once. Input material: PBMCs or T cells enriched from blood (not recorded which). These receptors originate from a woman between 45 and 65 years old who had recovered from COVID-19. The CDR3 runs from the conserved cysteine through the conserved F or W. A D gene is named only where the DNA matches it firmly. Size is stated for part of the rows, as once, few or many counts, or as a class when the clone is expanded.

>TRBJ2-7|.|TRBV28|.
TGTGCCAGCAGGATCCAGCGCGGTTCCTACGAGCAGTACTTC
CASRIQRGSYEQYF
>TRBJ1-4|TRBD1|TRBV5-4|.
TGTGCCAGCAGCTTGGCCGGGACAGGCCTTGAAAAACTGTTTTTT
CASSLAGTGLEKLFF
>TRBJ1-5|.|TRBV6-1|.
TGTGCCAGCAGTTTACACAGGGGCAATCAGCCCCAGCATTTT
CASSLHRGNQPQHF
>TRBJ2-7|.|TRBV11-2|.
TGTGCCAGCAGACCACTTGGACTGACCAGGGAGGCCCACGAGCAGTACTTC
CASRPLGLTREAHEQYF
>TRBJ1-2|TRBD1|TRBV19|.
TGTGCCAGTAGTCCATGGGGACAGGGGGATCTCTATGGCTACACCTTC
CASSPWGQGDLYGYTF
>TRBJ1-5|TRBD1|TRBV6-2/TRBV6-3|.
TGTGCCAGCAGCCAAGGGACAGTTCGAAATCAGCCCCAGCATTTT
CASSQGTVRNQPQHF
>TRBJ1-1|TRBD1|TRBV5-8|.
TGTGCCAGCAGCTTGTGGCAGGGGGCAGGGGGCACTGAAGCTTTCTTT
CASSLWQGAGGTEAFF
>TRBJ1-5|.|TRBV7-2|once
TGTGCCAGCAGCTTTCAATCGGGGGGCAACAGCAATCAGCCCCAGCATTTT
CASSFQSGGNSNQPQHF
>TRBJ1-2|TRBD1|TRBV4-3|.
TGCGCCAGCAGCCAAGCGTCCCAGGGGGCTAACTATGGCTACACCTTC
CASSQASQGANYGYTF
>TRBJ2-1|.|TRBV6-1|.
TGTGCCAGCAGTGAAGTCCCGACAGGAAAGCAGTTCTTC
CASSEVPTGKQFF
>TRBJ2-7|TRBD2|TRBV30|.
TGTGCCTGGAGTAAGACTAGCGGTTTCTACGAGCAGTACTTC
CAWSKTSGFYEQYF
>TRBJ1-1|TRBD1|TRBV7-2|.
TGTGCCAGCAGCCATACCGGGACAGGCTTGAACACTGAAGCTTTCTTT
CASSHTGTGLNTEAFF
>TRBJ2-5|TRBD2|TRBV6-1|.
TGTGCCAGCAGACTAGCGGGAGAGACCCAGTACTTC
CASRLAGETQYF
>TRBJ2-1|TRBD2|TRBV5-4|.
TGTGCCAGCAGCTTTTCGCGGGGGGGCCCCGGCAATGAGCAGTTCTTC
CASSFSRGGPGNEQFF
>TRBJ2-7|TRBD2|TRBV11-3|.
TGTGCCAGCAGATGGCGGGGGGGCGACGAGCAGTACTTC
CASRWRGGDEQYF
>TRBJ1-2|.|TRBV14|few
TGTGCCAGCAGCCAAGAGGAGGGTTATGGCTACACCTTC
CASSQEEGYGYTF
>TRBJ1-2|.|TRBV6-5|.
TGTGCCAGCAGTTATGACGGAGTGAGGGGCTACACCTTC
CASSYDGVRGYTF
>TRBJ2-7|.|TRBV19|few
TGTGCCAGCTCGGACAGATACTCCTACGAGCAGTACTTC
CASSDRYSYEQYF
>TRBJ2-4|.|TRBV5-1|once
TGCGCCAGCAGCTTGGTTCAGGGAGGGGGGAGCAAAAACATTCAGTACTTC
CASSLVQGGGSKNIQYF
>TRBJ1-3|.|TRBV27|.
TGTGCCAGCAGGCCCTCCGGGACTGGAAACACCATATATTTT
CASRPSGTGNTIYF
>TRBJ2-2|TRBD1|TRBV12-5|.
TGTGCTAGTGGGACAGGGGTTTATTCGAACACCGGGGAGCTGTTTTTT
CASGTGVYSNTGELFF
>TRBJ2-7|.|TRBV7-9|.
TGTGCCAGCAGCTTAGCGGGGCTTCAAGAGCAGTACTTC
CASSLAGLQEQYF
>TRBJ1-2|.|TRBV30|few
TGTGCCTGGAGTGTCGGGTCAGGCTACACCTTC
CAWSVGSGYTF
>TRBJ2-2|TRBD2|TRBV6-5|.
TGTGCCAGCGTAAGGGGAGGGGACGGGGAGCTGTTTTTT
CASVRGGDGELFF
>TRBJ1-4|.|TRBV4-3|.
TGCGCCAGCAGCCAAGAGGGGTCGGGAGAGGGGGAAAAACTGTTTTTT
CASSQEGSGEGEKLFF
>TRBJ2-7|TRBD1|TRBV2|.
TGTGCCAGCAGAACCGACAGGGGGCTCGGGGAGCAGTACTTC
CASRTDRGLGEQYF
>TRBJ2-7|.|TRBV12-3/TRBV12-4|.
TGTGCCAGCAGTTCCCCTGGGGGGGAGCAGTACTTC
CASSSPGGEQYF
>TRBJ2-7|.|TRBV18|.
TGTGCCAGCTCACCCCGGGACTTCTACGAGCAGTACTTC
CASSPRDFYEQYF
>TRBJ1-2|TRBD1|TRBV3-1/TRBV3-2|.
TGTGCCAGCAGCCAAGTCGGACAGGGCGGCGGCTACACCTTC
CASSQVGQGGGYTF
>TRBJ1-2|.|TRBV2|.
TGTGCCAGCAAGGTCCCCGGCGGAAACTATGGCTACACCTTC
CASKVPGGNYGYTF
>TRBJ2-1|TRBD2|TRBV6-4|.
TGTGCCAGCAGTGCCGGGACTAGCGGACCAAATGAGCAGTTCTTC
CASSAGTSGPNEQFF
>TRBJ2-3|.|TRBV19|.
TGTGCCAGTAGTACCCGGAGCTTCCTTAGCACAGATACGCAGTATTTT
CASSTRSFLSTDTQYF
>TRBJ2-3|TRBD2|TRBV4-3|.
TGCGCCAGCAGCCAAGATAATGGGGGGAGGGCCGTCGCAGATACGCAGTATTTT
CASSQDNGGRAVADTQYF
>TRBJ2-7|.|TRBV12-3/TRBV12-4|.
TGTGCCAGCAGTTTCGACAGGTTTTACGAGCAGTACTTC
CASSFDRFYEQYF
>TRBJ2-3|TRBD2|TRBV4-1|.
TGCGCCAGCAGCCAAGTAAGCGGGAGACGCACAGATACGCAGTATTTT
CASSQVSGRRTDTQYF
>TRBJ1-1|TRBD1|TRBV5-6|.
TGTGCCAGCGGGCCCGGACAGGGGGACACTGAAGCTTTCTTT
CASGPGQGDTEAFF
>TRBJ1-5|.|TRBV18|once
TGTGCCAGCTCACCAGGGGGGAGCAATCAGCCCCAGCATTTT
CASSPGGSNQPQHF
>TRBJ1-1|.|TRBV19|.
TGTGCCAGTAGTAGTAGACCTACGCGGACTGAAGCTTTCTTT
CASSSRPTRTEAFF
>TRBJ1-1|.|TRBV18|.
TGTGCCAGCTCACCATTGGCGGAGAACACTGAAGCTTTCTTT
CASSPLAENTEAFF
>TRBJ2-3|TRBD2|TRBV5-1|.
TGCGCCAGCAGCTCATCCGGGACTAGCGGGGGGGTCTTAGATACGCAGTATTTT
CASSSSGTSGGVLDTQYF
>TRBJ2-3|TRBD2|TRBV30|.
TGTGCCTGGAGTTCGGGACTAGCGGGGCAAGTGGCAGATACGCAGTATTTT
CAWSSGLAGQVADTQYF
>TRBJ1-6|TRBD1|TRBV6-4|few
TGTGCCAGCAGTGACACCGGGACAGGGAATTCACCCCTCCACTTT
CASSDTGTGNSPLHF
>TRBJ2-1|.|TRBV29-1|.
TGCAGCGTTGTGCTTTCAGGGGTGGTATATAATGAGCAGTTCTTC
CSVVLSGVVYNEQFF
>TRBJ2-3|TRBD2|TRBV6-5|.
TGTGCCAGCAGTAACAGCGGGGAGGCCACAGATACGCAGTATTTT
CASSNSGEATDTQYF
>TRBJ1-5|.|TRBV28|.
TGTGCCAGCAGCTCCAGGAATCAGCCCCAGCATTTT
CASSSRNQPQHF
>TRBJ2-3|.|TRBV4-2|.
TGTGCCAGCAGCCAAGTTAATAGCGGAGGCACAGATACGCAGTATTTT
CASSQVNSGGTDTQYF
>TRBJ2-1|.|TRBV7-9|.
TGTGCCAGCAGCCGTAAACGGGCGGGCAGCTCCTACAATGAGCAGTTCTTC
CASSRKRAGSSYNEQFF
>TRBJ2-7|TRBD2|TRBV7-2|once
TGTGCCAGCAGCGGGCGGACTAGCGGGAGTGGCGAGCAGTACTTC
CASSGRTSGSGEQYF
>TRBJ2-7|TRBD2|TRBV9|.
TGTGCCAGCAGCCCCCGGGGTAGCGGGAGTATCTACGAGCAGTACTTC
CASSPRGSGSIYEQYF
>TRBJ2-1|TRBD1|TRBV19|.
TGTGCCAGTAGTGAACAGGGGCTTGAGCAGTTCTTC
CASSEQGLEQFF
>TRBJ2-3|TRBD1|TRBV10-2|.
TGCGCCAGCAGTGAGTGGGACAGGGGAGGCACAGATACGCAGTATTTT
CASSEWDRGGTDTQYF
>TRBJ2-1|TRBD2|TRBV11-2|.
TGTGCCAGCAGCCATCTAGCGGGAGGGGGGAATGAGCAGTTCTTC
CASSHLAGGGNEQFF
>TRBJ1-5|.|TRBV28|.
TGTGCCAGCAGTTTGGGAGGGCCGGGCAATCAGCCCCAGCATTTT
CASSLGGPGNQPQHF